This T cell receptor beta chain was recorded in a study of cytomegalovirus exposure and HLA in healthy donors. Trimming took off 6 bases at V and 1 base at J, with 3 bases between the two ends. In germline, CDR1 is MNHEY, CDR2 SVGAGI. This CDR3 is 11 amino acids long. General study points: One variant, a missense change in DCLRE1C, was linked in a later analysis to TCR beta V- and J-gene trimming.

PCR involved 60 Vbeta and 13 Jbeta primers. Produced via immunoSEQ multiplex PCR; TCRdb's table is partial and in-frame only. The top ten hold roughly 7.5% of the sample, which has under 200,000 clones, around 80% seen once. This clone was seen more than once but under ten times. Antigen: not known. In nominal health when sampled, donors likely had unrecorded immune exposures nonetheless. The V and J genes are TRBV6-5 and TRBJ1-2; D not resolved. Sample: PBMCs. This sequence was found in a young woman in good health and CMV-seropositive. CDR3 in DNA: TGTGCCAGCAGCCATAACTATGGCTACACCTTC. This codes for CASSHNYGYTF.